These T cell receptor beta chains were read from a single sample in a study of Graves' ophthalmopathy and Graves' hyperthyroidism. TCRdb redid the calling of the multiplex PCR reads with MiXCR, one entry per CDR3 protein. In the table there are 580,000 or so distinct CDR3 sequences, about two fifths of which are singletons. Source material: peripheral blood or thyroid tissue (not recorded which). Receptors originate from an adult man with Graves' hyperthyroidism. The CDR3 runs from the conserved cysteine through the conserved F or W. A D gene is named only where the DNA matches it firmly. Some rows have no size entry. The others give once, few or many, or a class for an expanded clone.

>TRBJ1-1|TRBD1|many|TRBV6-6
TGTGCCAGCAGTTTGGGACAGGGTAGAAGAACTTTCTTT
CASSLGQGRRTFF
>TRBJ2-7|NA|many|TRBV4-2
TGTGCCAGCAGCCAAGATGTAGCCTACGAGCAGTACTTC
CASSQDVAYEQYF
>TRBJ2-5|NA|NA|TRBV19
TGTGCCAGTACTTCAGAGACCCAGTACTTC
CASTSETQYF
>TRBJ2-7|NA|once|TRBV20-1
TGCAGTGCCAAGCCGGGAGTGGACGAGCAGTACTTC
CSAKPGVDEQYF
>TRBJ2-3|TRBD2|few|TRBV10-2
TGCGCCAGCAGTAAGAGAGCGGGAGGAACAGATACGCAGTATTTT
CASSKRAGGTDTQYF
>TRBJ1-1|NA|many|TRBV19
TGTGCCAGTACTAAGTGGAGTTCGTGGGCAGCTTTCTTT
CASTKWSSWAAFF
>TRBJ2-5|TRBD2|NA|TRBV29-1
TGCAGCGTCGACAGCGGGGGCAGGCAAGAGACCCAGTACTTC
CSVDSGGRQETQYF
>TRBJ1-6|NA|NA|TRBV12-5
TGTGCTAGTGGTTTGGTACAGCGGCTGCAGGGCTGGAATTCACCCCTCCACTTT
CASGLVQRLQGWNSPLHF
>TRBJ2-2|NA|NA|TRBV7-2
TGTGCCAGCAGCTTAAGGGTTTACACCGGGGAGCTGTTTTTT
CASSLRVYTGELFF
>TRBJ2-7|TRBD2|NA|TRBV19
TGTGCCAGTAGGCCCCGGTTCCTAGCGGGAGAGCAGTACTTC
CASRPRFLAGEQYF
>TRBJ2-5|NA|NA|TRBV29-1
TGCAGCCTCGGGTCTGAGGCCCCCAAGACCCAGTACTTC
CSLGSEAPKTQYF
>TRBJ2-2|TRBD1|NA|TRBV12-3/TRBV12-4
TGTGCCAGCAGTTGGGACAGAGAGAACACCGGGGAGCTGTTTTTT
CASSWDRENTGELFF
>TRBJ2-5|TRBD2|many|TRBV10-3
TGTGCCATCAGTCTTACCTTAGCGGGAGGGCAAGAGACCCAGTACTTC
CAISLTLAGGQETQYF
>TRBJ1-3|NA|NA|TRBV6-6
TGTGCCAGCAGGACGGGAGGGCTGAGCTCTGGAAACACCGTATATTTT
CASRTGGLSSGNTVYF
>TRBJ1-5|NA|NA|TRBV10-3
TGTGCCATCAGTCTCGGACTAGCGGGGGCGAGAGGCAATCAGCCCCAGCATTTT
CAISLGLAGARGNQPQHF
>TRBJ2-5|NA|many|TRBV24-1
TGTGCCACCAGTGATAATCGCGACGCCTCCGGAGAGACCCAGTACTTC
CATSDNRDASGETQYF
>TRBJ2-3|NA|few|TRBV29-1
TGCAGCGTTGCGCCCCCAGATACGCAGTATTTT
CSVAPPDTQYF